A single sample gave rise to the 28 T cell receptor beta chains below, sequenced in a study of OX40 agonist ivuxolimab in advanced cancers. Sequenced by immunoSEQ multiplex PCR; TCRdb stores in-frame clones only, minus some. The data hold about 74,000 clones, with around 82% observed a single time. The sequenced sample was CD4+ or CD8+ T cells sorted from blood, obtained in a trial of the OX40 agonist ivuxolimab. The receptors were gathered from an adult with an advanced solid tumor such as melanoma, head and neck, liver or kidney cancer.

This clone was seen a few times. The chain has TRBV4-3 and TRBJ2-3; no clear D gene. Per germline, CDR1 LGHNA and CDR2 YSLEER. V was trimmed by 0 bases and J by 3 bases, leaving 7 bases between them. The CDR3 is 14 amino acids. CDR3 sequence (DNA): TGCGCCAGCAGCCAAGAATTCAGAACAGATACGCAGTATTTT. Translating it yields CASSQEFRTDTQYF.

This clone has only one observation. The J gene is TRBJ1-5, the V gene TRBV10-3; D unclear. V was trimmed by 4 bases and J by 4 bases, leaving 11 bases between them. Per the germline V gene, CDR1 is ENHRY and CDR2 is SYGVKD. This CDR3 is built from 14 residues. The CDR3 loop reads CAISAGRINQPQHF. The CDR3 DNA sequence: TGTGCCATCAGTGCCGGACGGATAAATCAGCCCCAGCATTTT.

The rearrangement links TRBV7-8 to TRBJ2-1, with D uncertain. The CDR3 covers 13 residues. CDR1 is SGHVS and CDR2 is FQNEAQ in the germline V gene. V lost 5 bases and J lost 6, with 11 bases in between. The CDR3 coding sequence is TGTGCCAGCAGCCTCAATGCTGGCAATGAGCAGTTCTTC. Amino acids: CASSLNAGNEQFF.

This clone was counted a few times. This chain uses TRBV11-3 with TRBJ2-3; D is uncertain. Germline CDR1 is SGHNT and CDR2 is YENEEA. There are 14 residues in the CDR3. The ends were cut back, 0 bases at V and 4 bases at J, with 8 bases in the middle. This chain's CDR3 is CASSLDTTSDTQYF. DNA for the CDR3: TGTGCCAGCAGCTTAGACACGACCTCAGATACGCAGTATTTT.

This clone was observed a single time. In the same sample, other DNA sequences code for this CDR3. The chain joins TRBV19 to TRBJ1-1, with D tentatively TRBD1 (5 bases). Germline values: CDR1 LNHDA, CDR2 SQIVND (reference sequence). V lost 2 bases and J lost 1, with 11 bases in between. The CDR3 has 15 residues. CDR3 DNA: TGTGCCAGTAGTATAAGGGGCCAGGGGAACACTGAAGCTTTCTTT. Amino acids: CASSIRGQGNTEAFF.

The sample holds one count of this clone. The rearrangement links TRBV28 to TRBJ1-2, with D hard to call. Germline V gene lookup returns CDR1 MDHEN and CDR2 SYDVKM. The CDR3 spans 14 residues. V gave up 2 bases and J gave up 6 bases, with 13 bases separating them. CDR3 bases: TGTGCCAGCAGTTTAGAGGAAAGATTAGATGGCTACACCTTC. It codes for CASSLEERLDGYTF.

The table lists this clone with a few counts. This rearrangement joins TRBV5-1 to TRBJ2-7; no definite D call. Trimming took off 4 bases at V and 6 bases at J, with 17 bases between the two ends. The germline V gene has CDR1 SGHRS and CDR2 YFSETQ. This CDR3 has 14 amino acids. The CDR3 DNA reads as TGCGCCAGCAGCCAACGGGCAGGCACGGCCGAGCAGTACTTC. Translating gives CASSQRAGTAEQYF.

This sequence joins TRBV19 and TRBJ2-5, with 7 bases matching TRBD1. Germline V CDR1 and CDR2: LNHDA, SQIVND (reference sequence). The CDR3 loop spans 16 amino acids. V was clipped by 5 bases and J by 0 bases; unmatched bases: 9. CDR3 sequence reads: CASSLVQGTYQETQYF. The DNA for the CDR3 is TGTGCCAGTAGTCTGGTACAGGGGACGTACCAAGAGACCCAGTACTTC. Based on the CDR3 plus reference TRBV19 and TRBJ2-5, the full variable domain is DGGITQSPKYLFRKEGQNVTLSCEQNLNHDAMYWYRQDPGQGLRLIYYSQIVNDFQKGDIAEGYSVSREKKESFPLTVTSAQKNPTAFYLCASSLVQGTYQETQYFGPGTRLLVL.

The genes are TRBV6-6 and TRBJ2-2; D remains ambiguous. There are 16 residues in the CDR3. Germline V gene sequence: CDR1 MNHNY, CDR2 SVGAGI (reference sequence). With 0 bases removed from V and 9 bases from J, the gap between germline ends came to 17 bases. CDR3 loop: CASSYSTEATLRELFF. The CDR3 nucleotides read TGTGCCAGCAGTTACTCAACAGAGGCTACACTAAGGGAGCTGTTTTTT.

In its sample, this clone was seen once. The V call is TRBV7-8, the J call TRBJ2-1; either TRBD1 or TRBD2 may supply D (6 bases each). CDR3 length: 15 residues. V was trimmed by 5 bases and J by 4 bases, leaving 15 bases between them. CDR1 and CDR2 (germline): SGHVS, FQNEAQ. The CDR3: CASSPRRGMYNEQFF. The CDR3 nucleotides are TGTGCCAGCAGCCCAAGGAGGGGGATGTACAATGAGCAGTTCTTC.

The CDR3 nucleotides read TGTGCCAGCAGCTTAGGGACAGGGAAGGAGACCCAGTACTTC. Its translation: CASSLGTGKETQYF. V and J are TRBV7-7 and TRBJ2-5, with 8 bases aligning to TRBD1. The V segment lost 1 base and the J segment 5 bases; nucleotides outside the gene matches: 3. From germline, CDR1 is SSHAT and CDR2 FNYEAQ (reference sequence). The CDR3 is made up of 14 amino acids.

The chain joins TRBV19 to TRBJ1-2; TRBD1 aligns across 11 bases. CDR3 length equals 16 residues. The germline V gene encodes CDR1 LNHDA and CDR2 SQIVND (reference sequence). J was trimmed by 8 bases and V by 6 bases; bases with no gene match: 14. CDR3 nucleotide sequence: TGTGCCAGTAGGGACAGGGGGCAGGCCTCAGTCGGGGGCTACACCTTC. Translating gives CASRDRGQASVGGYTF.

The chain couples TRBV15 to TRBJ2-5, with 10 bases lining up with TRBD1. Germline CDR1 is LNHNV and CDR2 is YYDKDF (reference sequence). There are 14 residues in the CDR3. V was clipped by 8 bases and J by 4 bases; unmatched bases: 7. CDR3 nucleotides: TGTGCCACCCGGGGACAGGGGCGGTCAGAGACCCAGTACTTC. It is translated as CATRGQGRSETQYF.

This rearrangement joins TRBV28 to TRBJ1-6; 7 nucleotides align to TRBD1. The CDR3 runs to 15 residues. CDR1 and CDR2 (germline): MDHEN, SYDVKM. J was trimmed by 3 bases and V by 6 bases; bases with no gene match: 5. The CDR3 spells CASRPDRHYNSPLHF. Here the CDR3 DNA reads TGTGCCAGCAGGCCGGACAGGCACTATAATTCACCCCTCCACTTT.

V is TRBV28 and J is TRBJ1-3; TRBD1 agrees at 8 bases. The germline gives CDR1 MDHEN, CDR2 SYDVKM. V dropped 2 bases and J dropped 2; count of bases not matched to a gene: 11. This CDR3 spans 18 amino acids. The CDR3 sequence is CASSLVLAAGGAGNTIYF. The CDR3 DNA reads TGTGCCAGCAGTTTAGTTCTCGCGGCAGGGGGCGCTGGAAACACCATATATTTT. The variable domain in full, with the rest retrieved from reference TRBV28 and TRBJ1-3, is DVKVTQSSRYLVKRTGEKVFLECVQDMDHENMFWYRQDPGLGLRLIYFSYDVKMKEKGDIPEGYSVSREKKERFSLILESASTNQTSMYLCASSLVLAAGGAGNTIYFGEGSWLTVV.

This chain uses TRBV19 with TRBJ2-6; D gene uncertain. V lost 11 bases and J lost 4, with 12 bases in between. This CDR3 is 13 amino acids long. Germline V gives CDR1 LNHDA, CDR2 SQIVND (reference sequence). The CDR3 sequence: CACQMAGANVLTF. In DNA form, the CDR3 reads TGTGCCTGTCAAATGGCAGGGGCCAACGTCCTGACTTTC.

This chain uses TRBV28 with TRBJ2-5; no clear D gene. Germline-derived CDR1 and CDR2 are MDHEN and SYDVKM. Trimming removed 8 bases from V and 4 bases from J, with 17 bases in between. This CDR3 has 14 residues. DNA of the CDR3: TGTGCCAGCTCCCTTTTCTTTAGCTCAGAGACCCAGTACTTC. Translated: CASSLFFSSETQYF.

This CDR3 reads CASSPRQRATNEKLFF. CDR3 in DNA: TGTGCCAGCAGCCCCCGACAACGAGCAACTAATGAAAAACTGTTTTTT. The rearrangement links TRBV9 to TRBJ1-4, with D uncertain. Trimming left V 4 bases short and J 0 bases short, with 13 bases between. Germline values: CDR1 SGDLS, CDR2 YYNGEE. The CDR3 sequence is 16 residues long.

The chain uses TRBV5-6 and TRBJ2-3, with 10 bases matching TRBD1. Germline V lookup: CDR1 SGHDT, CDR2 YYEEEE. The V segment lost 0 bases and the J segment 6 bases; nucleotides outside the gene matches: 10. The CDR3 consists of 17 residues. CDR3 DNA: TGTGCCAGCAGCTTGGCCCCGTTTGGGACAGGGGTGGATACGCAGTATTTT. Its protein is CASSLAPFGTGVDTQYF. Complete variable domain (other parts from reference TRBV5-6 and TRBJ2-3): DAGVTQSPTHLIKTRGQQVTLRCSPKSGHDTVSWYQQALGQGPQFIFQYYEEEERQRGNFPDRFSGHQFPNYSSELNVNALLLGDSALYLCASSLAPFGTGVDTQYFGPGTRLTVL.

The chain carries TRBV19 and TRBJ2-6, with a tentative D call TRBD1 (6 bases). Germline values: CDR1 LNHDA, CDR2 SQIVND (reference sequence). This CDR3 has 16 residues. V lost 2 bases to trimming and J lost 2 bases, with 10 bases between them. CDR3 in amino acids: CASSIRGTPGANVLTF. CDR3 in DNA: TGTGCCAGTAGTATAAGGGGGACCCCTGGGGCCAACGTCCTGACTTTC.

The gene calls are TRBV4-3 and TRBJ1-4; a possible D gene is TRBD1 (5 bases). From germline, CDR1 is LGHNA and CDR2 YSLEER. The V and J ends lost 8 bases and 3 bases respectively, with 13 bases between them. The CDR3 is 14 amino acids. The CDR3 region has the DNA TGCGCCAGCCGCAAGGGGATGTCTAATGAAAAACTGTTTTTT. Amino acids: CASRKGMSNEKLFF.

CDR3 in DNA: TGTGCCAGCAGTGAAATAACATCAGGAAGACGAACTGAAGCTTTCTTT. Amino acids: CASSEITSGRRTEAFF. The J gene is TRBJ1-1, the V gene TRBV25-1; unclear D gene. Germline V gives CDR1 MGHDK, CDR2 SYGVNS. Trimming took 2 bases from V and 5 from J, leaving 18 bases between them. This CDR3 has 16 amino acids.

The V and J genes are TRBV6-1 and TRBJ2-3, with 11 nucleotides matching TRBD2. CDR1 is MNHNS, CDR2 SASEGT, per germline. The CDR3 has 15 residues. V dropped 7 bases and J dropped 2; count of bases not matched to a gene: 5. Here the CDR3 DNA reads TGTGCCAGCAATCTAGCGGGAGGACTCACAGATACGCAGTATTTT. The encoded protein is CASNLAGGLTDTQYF.

The chain carries TRBV5-4 and TRBJ2-3; no firm D call. CDR3 length equals 14 residues. The V gene lost 0 bases and the J gene lost 3 bases, with 8 bases spanning the gap. Germline assignment: CDR1 SGHNT and CDR2 YYREEE (reference sequence). CDR3 sequence: CASSLGRKTDTQYF. CDR3 DNA: TGTGCCAGCAGCTTGGGACGGAAAACAGATACGCAGTATTTT.

The chain couples TRBV5-1 to TRBJ2-3; D possibly corresponds to TRBD2 (6 bases). Between the trimmed V and J ends, which lost 2 bases and 2 bases, there was a span of 12 bases. Per the germline V gene, CDR1 is SGHRS and CDR2 is YFSETQ. The CDR3 runs 15 residues. Here the CDR3 DNA reads TGCGCCAGCAGCTTTGACCGGACTATCACAGATACGCAGTATTTT. It encodes CASSFDRTITDTQYF.

V and J are TRBV15 and TRBJ2-3; 8 nucleotides align to TRBD1. Germline V lookup: CDR1 LNHNV, CDR2 YYDKDF (reference sequence). Trimming removed 2 bases from V and 6 bases from J; junction bases left unmatched: 10. This CDR3 is 16 amino acids long. CDR3 bases: TGTGCCACCAGCAGACGCAGACAGGGGCGCGGGGATACGCAGTATTTT. As protein: CATSRRRQGRGDTQYF.

The chain employs TRBV2 and TRBJ2-1; weak D call: TRBD2 (5 bases). The V end was cut by 3 bases, the J end by 8 bases, with 20 bases between. CDR1 is SNHLY and CDR2 is FYNNEI in the germline V gene. This CDR3 region has 16 residues. This CDR3 reads CASSESVITRRDEQFF. CDR3 in DNA: TGTGCCAGCAGTGAGTCGGTTATCACTAGGCGGGATGAGCAGTTCTTC. The full variable domain, its missing parts supplied by reference TRBV2 and TRBJ2-1, is EPEVTQTPSHQVTQMGQEVILRCVPISNHLYFYWYRQILGQKVEFLVSFYNNEISEKSEIFDDQFSVERPDGSNFTLKIRSTKLEDSAMYFCASSESVITRRDEQFFGPGTRLTVL.

Points on this clone: Other nucleotide sequences in the sample specify the same CDR3. The rearrangement uses TRBV7-9 and TRBJ2-3, with D hard to call. The length of the CDR3 is 16 residues. Germline-derived CDR1 and CDR2 are SEHNR and FQNEAQ (reference sequence). Trimming cost V 5 bases and J 0 bases, with 15 bases left between them. The CDR3: CASSPPSGASTDTQYF. CDR3 in DNA: TGTGCCAGCAGCCCTCCCTCAGGAGCTAGCACAGATACGCAGTATTTT.